The 27 T cell receptor beta chains given below trace back to one sample, sequenced in a study of blood T cell repertoires in COVID-19. Profiled with immunoSEQ multiplex PCR; TCRdb holds only in-frame clones, not every one. The sample consists of around 150,000 clones, around 84% of them appearing once. Sequencing input: peripheral blood. The receptor set was obtained from a man aged 70-80 years with acute or convalescent COVID-19.

The CDR3 DNA sequence: TGTGCCAGCAGTTTAGAAAGCGGGAGAAAGACCCAGTACTTC. This translates into CASSLESGRKTQYF. The J gene is TRBJ2-5, the V gene TRBV28, with TRBD2 matching 8 bases. Germline CDR1 is MDHEN and CDR2 is SYDVKM. CDR3 length equals 14 residues. V was pared by 2 bases and J by 6 bases, with 5 bases of the junction left unmatched.

The V call is TRBV6-2 or TRBV6-3, the J call TRBJ2-7, with 10 bases aligning to TRBD2. The V segment lost 0 bases and the J segment 2 bases; nucleotides outside the gene matches: 4. Looked up from germline, CDR1 is MNHEY and CDR2 is SVGEGT. The CDR3 loop spans 16 amino acids. The DNA for the CDR3 is TGTGCCAGCAGTTACTCGAGGACTAGCGGACCCTACGAGCAGTACTTC. This codes for CASSYSRTSGPYEQYF.

The count of this clone is one. The V and J genes are TRBV6-6 and TRBJ2-7; TRBD2 might be the D (6 bases). The V end lost 5 bases, the J end lost 5 bases, and 19 bases lay between the germline ends. This CDR3 comprises 15 residues. Germline loops: CDR1 MNHNY, CDR2 SVGAGI (reference sequence). CDR3 sequence (DNA): TGTGCCAGCAGTGGGGGACTCCCTGAGTTCGACGAGCAGTACTTC. It encodes CASSGGLPEFDEQYF.

This clone was found a few times. The chain recombines TRBV7-3 with TRBJ2-1; 8 nucleotides align to TRBD2. This CDR3 contains 16 residues. V trimming: 5 bases; J trimming: 7 bases; junction bases outside the gene matches: 13. Germline V gene sequence: CDR1 SGHTA, CDR2 FQGTGA. CDR3 amino acids: CASSPQGLVGLNEQFF. CDR3 in DNA: TGTGCCAGCAGCCCCCAGGGACTAGTGGGATTAAATGAGCAGTTCTTC.

V usage is TRBV6-5 and J usage is TRBJ1-4, with D possibly TRBD1 on 6 matching bases. V lost 7 bases and J 4 bases, leaving 13 bases between the germline ends. The CDR3 sequence is 14 residues long. Germline lookup yields CDR1 MNHEY and CDR2 SVGAGI. The CDR3 is CASTLDRLNEKLFF. The CDR3 nucleotides read TGTGCCAGCACCCTAGACAGGCTTAATGAAAAACTGTTTTTT.

Only one count was recorded for this clone. The rearrangement joins TRBV14 to TRBJ2-5, with D possibly matching TRBD1 (6 bases). This CDR3 is 14 amino acids long. CDR1 and CDR2 (germline): SGHDN, FVKESK. Trimming left V 0 bases short and J 5 bases short, with 10 bases between. CDR3 in DNA: TGTGCCAGCAGCCAAGATGGAAGGGGGGAGACCCAGTACTTC. Amino acids: CASSQDGRGETQYF.

This sequence joins TRBV2 and TRBJ2-5; 9 positions match TRBD2. The V and J ends lost 4 bases and 5 bases, in that order; junction bases with no gene match: 5. The germline V gene encodes CDR1 SNHLY and CDR2 FYNNEI. The CDR3 spans 14 residues. CDR3 nucleotide sequence: TGTGCCAGCAGTGGAGAGCGGGGGGTTGAGACCCAGTACTTC. Protein: CASSGERGVETQYF.

The chain is built from TRBV11-2 and TRBJ1-5, with 8 bases matching TRBD1. The CDR3 has 14 amino acids. The V gene end was trimmed by 2 bases and the J gene end by 7 bases; junction bases not matched to a gene: 4. Germline CDR1 reads SGHAT; CDR2 reads FQNNGV. CDR3 residues: CASSLSGGGQPQHF. The CDR3 coding sequence is TGTGCCAGCAGCTTATCAGGGGGCGGACAGCCCCAGCATTTT. Full variable domain (missing parts from reference TRBV11-2 and TRBJ1-5): EAGVAQSPRYKIIEKRQSVAFWCNPISGHATLYWYQQILGQGPKLLIQFQNNGVVDDSQLPKDRFSAERLKGVDSTLKIQPAKLEDSAVYLCASSLSGGGQPQHFGDGTRLSIL.

This chain links TRBV15 with TRBJ2-7; 7 positions agree with TRBD1. Germline V lookup: CDR1 LNHNV, CDR2 YYDKDF (reference sequence). Trimming at V came to 2 bases and at J to 5 bases, leaving 15 bases not matched to a gene. The CDR3 totals 17 residues. CDR3 loop: CATSRPPPTGSRHEQYF. Here the CDR3 DNA reads TGTGCCACCAGCAGACCACCTCCGACAGGGTCCAGGCACGAGCAGTACTTC.

V is TRBV2 and J is TRBJ2-2, with D unclear. The CDR3 runs to 15 residues. V dropped 3 bases and J dropped 3 bases, with 11 bases sitting between them. Germline loops: CDR1 SNHLY, CDR2 FYNNEI. In nucleotides, the CDR3 is TGTGCCAGCAGTGAGGTGGGCGCCTACACCGGGGAGCTGTTTTTT. This encodes CASSEVGAYTGELFF.

The chain joins TRBV6-6 to TRBJ2-5; 9 bases are shared with TRBD1. Germline V gene sequence: CDR1 MNHNY, CDR2 SVGAGI (reference sequence). V trimming: 7 bases; J trimming: 4 bases; junction bases outside the gene matches: 7. The CDR3 sequence is 14 residues long. DNA of the CDR3: TGTGCCAGCAATAAGGGACAGGGTGGAGAGACCCAGTACTTC. Its translation is CASNKGQGGETQYF.

The chain joins TRBV13 to TRBJ1-2, with 10 bases lining up with TRBD1. The trim removed 3 bases at V and 10 bases at J, leaving 5 bases unmatched. This CDR3 has 13 amino acids. The germline CDR1 and CDR2 sequences are PRHDT and FYEKMQ (reference sequence). The CDR3 loop is CASSFGDRGPYTF. CDR3 DNA sequence: TGTGCCAGCAGCTTTGGGGACAGGGGTCCCTACACCTTC.

The genes are TRBV19 and TRBJ1-5, with a possible D match to TRBD1 (5 bases). V lost 5 bases and J lost 1, with 12 bases in between. The CDR3 runs 15 residues. Looked up from germline, CDR1 is LNHDA and CDR2 is SQIVND (reference sequence). The CDR3 is CASSPQGPSNQPQHF. The CDR3 DNA follows: TGTGCCAGTAGTCCGCAGGGTCCCAGCAATCAGCCCCAGCATTTT.

This clone has a single count. Written as DNA, the CDR3 is TGTGCCAGCAGTGAACCGCTGTCCGGGTTCATTCTTGGCTACACCTTC. Translating gives CASSEPLSGFILGYTF. V gene TRBV6-1 combines with J gene TRBJ1-2; D remains ambiguous. The CDR3 has 16 residues. CDR1 and CDR2 (germline): MNHNS, SASEGT. V lost 2 bases, J lost 7 bases, and 20 bases lay in between.

This clone came up a few times. In DNA, the CDR3 is TGTGCCAGCAGCCATCTCCAGGGAGGAGGAAACTATGGCTACACCTTC. It codes for CASSHLQGGGNYGYTF. The rearrangement joins TRBV3-1 (or the pseudogene TRBV3-2) to TRBJ1-2; D perhaps matches TRBD1 (5 bases). From germline, CDR1 is LGHDT and CDR2 YNNKEL (reference sequence). This CDR3 has 16 residues. Trimming pared 3 bases from V and 2 bases from J, leaving 16 bases between.

The chain combines TRBV19 with TRBJ1-2; 7 bases align to TRBD1. V shed 5 bases and J 4 bases; nucleotides not matched to a gene: 13. CDR1 is LNHDA, CDR2 SQIVND, per germline (reference sequence). This CDR3 has 16 amino acids. CDR3 nucleotide sequence: TGTGCCAGTAGTTTCTCCGATACAGGGGCGCGCTATGGCTACACCTTC. Translating gives CASSFSDTGARYGYTF.

The V gene is TRBV6-1, the J gene TRBJ2-1; maybe TRBD2 (6 bases). V was trimmed by 4 bases and J by 2 bases, leaving 24 bases between them. This CDR3 region has 19 residues. Germline CDR1 MNHNS, CDR2 SASEGT. The CDR3 DNA sequence: TGTGCCAGCAGTGTGTATCTTCCCAGGACTAACTCTCCCTACAATGAGCAGTTCTTC. Its protein is CASSVYLPRTNSPYNEQFF.

The chain joins TRBV4-1 to TRBJ1-4, with D hard to call. This CDR3 spans 17 amino acids. V gave up 1 base and J gave up 0 bases, with 12 bases separating them. Germline CDR1 reads MGHRA; CDR2 reads YSYEKL. CDR3: CASSQAPPGATNEKLFF. The CDR3 nucleotides are TGCGCCAGCAGCCAAGCTCCCCCCGGAGCAACTAATGAAAAACTGTTTTTT.

The gene calls are TRBV27 and TRBJ1-4; 7 nucleotides line up with TRBD1. The CDR3 has 14 amino acids. V lost 0 bases, J lost 8 bases, and 3 bases stayed unmatched. The V gene's germline CDR1 is MNHEY and CDR2 SMNVEV (reference sequence). CDR3 in amino acids: CASSLSKGAEKLFF. The CDR3 DNA sequence: TGTGCCAGCAGTTTATCGAAGGGGGCCGAAAAACTGTTTTTT.

V and J are TRBV29-1 and TRBJ1-2, with unresolved D. Germline V gene lookup returns CDR1 SQVTM and CDR2 ANQGSEA. The CDR3 has 13 amino acids. Trimming left V 1 base short and J 9 bases short, with 15 bases between. CDR3 sequence: CSVEGESRESYTF. DNA of the CDR3: TGCAGCGTTGAAGGGGAGTCGAGGGAAAGCTACACCTTC.

This chain uses TRBV5-6 with TRBJ2-3; D gene uncertain. V was clipped by 4 bases and J by 4 bases, with 7 bases between them. Germline assignment: CDR1 SGHDT and CDR2 YYEEEE. The CDR3 length is 12 residues. The CDR3 nucleotides are TGTGCCAGCAGCCTATTCCCAGATACGCAGTATTTT. It encodes CASSLFPDTQYF.

The chain employs TRBV10-2 and TRBJ2-1, with D possibly TRBD2 on 6 matching bases. CDR1 is WSHSY, CDR2 SAAADI, per germline. This CDR3 region has 16 residues. V was clipped by 2 bases and J by 6 bases, with 17 bases between them. This chain's CDR3 is CASSEIRGTGGNEQFF. In DNA, the CDR3 is TGCGCCAGCAGTGAGATACGCGGGACTGGGGGCAATGAGCAGTTCTTC.

The rearrangement uses TRBV6-5 and TRBJ2-1, with 7 bases that match TRBD2. With 4 bases clipped from V and 4 bases from J, the junction kept 4 bases outside the gene matches. Germline V CDR1 and CDR2: MNHEY, SVGAGI. This CDR3 region has 14 residues. The CDR3 spells CASSSSGEYNEQFF. CDR3 DNA: TGTGCCAGCAGTTCAAGCGGGGAATACAATGAGCAGTTCTTC.

The chain's CDR3 is CASSPRGRAYEQYF. For the CDR3, the DNA is TGTGCCAGCAGCCCCCGGGGGAGGGCCTACGAGCAGTACTTC. This chain connects TRBV7-9 to TRBJ2-7, with TRBD2 matching 7 bases. J lost 2 bases, V lost 5 bases, and 6 bases had no gene match. There are 14 residues in the CDR3. CDR1 and CDR2 (germline): SEHNR, FQNEAQ (reference sequence).

The chain has TRBV9 and TRBJ1-4; 10 bases are shared with TRBD1. CDR3 length: 14 residues. Germline trimming cut 3 bases from V and 8 bases from J; bases unmatched to any gene: 4. The germline V gene encodes CDR1 SGDLS and CDR2 YYNGEE. The CDR3 here is CASSGRTGGEKLFF. The CDR3 DNA sequence: TGTGCCAGCAGCGGGCGGACAGGGGGAGAAAAACTGTTTTTT. The full variable domain, its missing parts supplied by reference TRBV9 and TRBJ1-4, is DSGVTQTPKHLITATGQRVTLRCSPRSGDLSVYWYQQSLDQGLQFLIQYYNGEERAKGNILERFSAQQFPDLHSELNLSSLELGDSALYFCASSGRTGGEKLFFGSGTQLSVL.

Here the CDR3 reads CASSVDPPGTGPYGYTF. The CDR3 DNA follows: TGTGCCAGCAGCGTAGATCCGCCGGGGACAGGACCCTATGGCTACACCTTC. V is TRBV9 and J is TRBJ1-2; 8 bases align to TRBD1. Per the germline V gene, CDR1 is SGDLS and CDR2 is YYNGEE. V shed 0 bases and J 4 bases; nucleotides not matched to a gene: 11. The CDR3 contains 17 residues.

This clone appeared a few times. V gene TRBV24-1 combines with J gene TRBJ2-2; possibly TRBD1 for D (5 bases). The CDR3 totals 14 residues. Trimming pared 4 bases from V and 2 bases from J, leaving 7 bases between. Germline V gene lookup returns CDR1 KGHDR and CDR2 SFDVKD. DNA of the CDR3: TGTGCCACCAGTGAAACAGGAAACACCGGGGAGCTGTTTTTT. This codes for CATSETGNTGELFF.